Described below is a single T cell receptor beta chain sequence and its context. Its antigen is unknown. The germline gene is not matched at one end of the junction; a read error may be the cause. The entry originates in a study of blood T cells in healthy people across ages. Study-level information: Template switching captured about one barcoded beta molecule per two T cells.

The germline V gene has CDR1 SGHRS and CDR2 YFSETQ. The CDR3 runs to 15 residues. Study findings and constraints: Greater diversity and more naive CD4+ cells were seen in long-lived donors than in aged donors.

PCR was performed a second time for about 7 to 11 cycles using a sample-barcoded 5' primer and a J-beta primer mix. A single record per CDR3 protein comes from TCRdb applying MiXCR to the 5' RACE reads. The sample shows more than 650,000 distinct CDR3 sequences, around 25% of them seen only once. These data are also associated with another study on T cells of mothers and their children. That publication notes: Barcodes for each sample and 2-4 random nucleotides were added by the M1S primer used in the second PCR. Mother-child pairs who were related displayed a slightly higher overlap than unrelated pairs, a difference that was non-significant.

The chain uses TRBV5-1 and TRBJ2-2; 9 nucleotides match TRBD2. The sample consisted of blood. This TCR came from a boy younger than 18 in good health. The CDR3 bases are TGCGCCAGCAGCCACGGGACTAGCAAGCCCGGGGAGCCGTTTTTT. The encoded protein is CASSHGTSKPGEPFF.